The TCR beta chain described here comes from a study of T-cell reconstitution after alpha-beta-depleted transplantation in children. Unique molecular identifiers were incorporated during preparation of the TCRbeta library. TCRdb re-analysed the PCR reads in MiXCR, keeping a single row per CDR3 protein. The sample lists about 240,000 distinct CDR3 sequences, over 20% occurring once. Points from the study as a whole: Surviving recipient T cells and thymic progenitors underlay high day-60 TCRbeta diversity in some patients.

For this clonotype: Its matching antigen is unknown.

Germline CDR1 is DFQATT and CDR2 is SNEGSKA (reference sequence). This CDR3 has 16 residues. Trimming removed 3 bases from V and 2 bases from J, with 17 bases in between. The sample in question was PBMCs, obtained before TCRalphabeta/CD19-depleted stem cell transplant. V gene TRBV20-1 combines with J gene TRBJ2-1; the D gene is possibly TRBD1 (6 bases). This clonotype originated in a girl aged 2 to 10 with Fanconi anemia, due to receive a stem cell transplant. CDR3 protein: CSASSSQGPTYNEQFF. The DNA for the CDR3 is TGCAGTGCTAGTAGTTCACAGGGCCCTACCTACAATGAGCAGTTCTTC.